A selection of T cell receptor beta chains follows, all from one sample in a study of T cell repertoires in cytomegalovirus infection. TCRdb ran MiXCR on the reads and lists one entry per CDR3 protein. The table lists about 920,000 distinct CDR3 sequences, less than 40% of them singletons. Antigen specificity for these receptors is unknown. The source material was cultured CD8+ T cells from PBMCs, sampled from culture after CMV antigen stimulation. The origin of the receptors is a human donor in good health (CMV status not recorded). Some clones in this sample may be carry-over from other donors' samples. The CDR3 runs from the conserved cysteine through the conserved F or W. D genes are given only for firm matches. The size field is filled for only some rows; it gives once, few, many or a size class.

size: NA; V: TRBV20-1; J: TRBJ2-3; D: TRBD2; DNA: TGCAGTGGTCGCCCTCCGGGACTAGCGGGGATCTACACAGATACGCAGTATTTT; CDR3: CSGRPPGLAGIYTDTQYF
size: few; V: TRBV11-3; J: TRBJ1-1; D: TRBD1; DNA: TGTGCCAGCAGCTTAATGACAGGGGCCAGGGACACTGAAGCTTTCTTT; CDR3: CASSLMTGARDTEAFF
size: NA; V: TRBV29-1; J: TRBJ2-1; D: NA; DNA: TGCAGCGTTGAAGTATGGGCGGGTGAGCAGTTCTTC; CDR3: CSVEVWAGEQFF
size: NA; V: TRBV11-3; J: TRBJ2-5; D: NA; DNA: TGTGCCAGCAGCTCTCGGTCTGGGGGCAAGGAGACCCGGTACTTC; CDR3: CASSSRSGGKETRYF
size: NA; V: TRBV6-5; J: TRBJ2-3; D: NA; DNA: TGTGCCAGCAGTGCGACTGGGATAGATACGCAGTATTTT; CDR3: CASSATGIDTQYF
size: NA; V: TRBV14; J: TRBJ1-4; D: TRBD1; DNA: TGTGCCAGCAGCCACATGGGACAGGAACATGAAAAACTGTTTTTT; CDR3: CASSHMGQEHEKLFF
size: NA; V: TRBV18; J: TRBJ2-1; D: TRBD1; DNA: TGTGCCAGCTCACCATGGTTGGACAGGGGTGACCGTGAGCAGTTCTTC; CDR3: CASSPWLDRGDREQFF
size: NA; V: TRBV10-3; J: TRBJ2-7; D: TRBD1; DNA: TGTGCCATCAGTGAGGGACAGGGGTCCTACGAGCAGTACTTC; CDR3: CAISEGQGSYEQYF
size: NA; V: TRBV10-2; J: TRBJ2-5; D: TRBD2; DNA: TGCGCCAGCGGCGGACTAGCGGGGGCCTCGACGCAAGAGACCCAGTACTTC; CDR3: CASGGLAGASTQETQYF
size: once; V: TRBV10-3; J: TRBJ1-3; D: NA; DNA: TGTGCCATCAGGGAACTGATAGCCAACGGAAACACCATATATTTT; CDR3: CAIRELIANGNTIYF
size: NA; V: TRBV28; J: TRBJ2-5; D: NA; DNA: TGTGCCAGCAGCCCCCTGAGGACAGTAACCGAAGAGACCCAGTACTTC; CDR3: CASSPLRTVTEETQYF
size: few; V: TRBV7-9; J: TRBJ2-7; D: TRBD1; DNA: TGTGCCAGCAGCTTAAGGGCCGACCGGGACAGGAACTCCTACGAGCAGTACTTC; CDR3: CASSLRADRDRNSYEQYF
size: many; V: TRBV12-3/TRBV12-4; J: TRBJ1-5; D: TRBD1; DNA: TGTGCCAGCAGTACGGACAGGGGGCCCGTTCAGCCCCAGCATTTT; CDR3: CASSTDRGPVQPQHF
size: NA; V: TRBV7-6; J: TRBJ2-7; D: TRBD1; DNA: TGTGCCAGCAGCTCCGCACTCGACAGGGGGCCCTACGAGCAGTACTTC; CDR3: CASSSALDRGPYEQYF
size: NA; V: TRBV27; J: TRBJ1-4; D: TRBD1; DNA: TGTGCCAGCAGTTTGGCATCCCCAGGGGACAGGGCACAGGAAAAACTGTTTTTT; CDR3: CASSLASPGDRAQEKLFF
size: NA; V: TRBV4-1; J: TRBJ2-5; D: TRBD2; DNA: TGCGCCAGCAGCACCCAACGACTAGCGGGGGGGCAAGAGACCCAGTACTTC; CDR3: CASSTQRLAGGQETQYF
size: NA; V: TRBV10-3; J: TRBJ1-1; D: NA; DNA: TGTGCCATCACCGTTGGGACGGTGAACACTGAAGCTTTCTTT; CDR3: CAITVGTVNTEAFF
size: NA; V: TRBV6-5; J: TRBJ2-3; D: NA; DNA: TGTGCCAGCAGTTACGAGACGGTCTCTAGCACAGATACGCAGTATTTT; CDR3: CASSYETVSSTDTQYF
size: few; V: TRBV27; J: TRBJ2-5; D: NA; DNA: TGTGCCAGCAGTAGCGGACAGACTCGTCCCGAAGAGACCCAGTACTTC; CDR3: CASSSGQTRPEETQYF
size: many; V: TRBV7-6; J: TRBJ2-7; D: NA; DNA: TGTGCCAGCAGCGCAGACACCGGCTACGAGCAGTACTTC; CDR3: CASSADTGYEQYF
size: NA; V: TRBV28; J: TRBJ1-2; D: TRBD1; DNA: TGTGCCAGCAGTTTATTTGGGACAGGGAGTATCTCCTATGGCTACACCTTC; CDR3: CASSLFGTGSISYGYTF
size: many; V: TRBV7-9; J: TRBJ2-1; D: TRBD2; DNA: TGTGCCAGCAGACTTAGCGGGGGAATCAATGAGCAGTTCTTC; CDR3: CASRLSGGINEQFF
size: NA; V: TRBV5-1; J: TRBJ1-1; D: NA; DNA: TGCGCCAGCAGCTTGGCCCGCTTAGGGAAGAACACTGAAGCTTTCTTT; CDR3: CASSLARLGKNTEAFF
size: NA; V: TRBV6-8; J: TRBJ2-2; D: TRBD2; DNA: TGTGCCAGCAGCCCGGGACTAGCGGGGGGGACTCGCACCGGGGAGCTGTTTTTT; CDR3: CASSPGLAGGTRTGELFF
size: many; V: TRBV7-6; J: TRBJ2-7; D: NA; DNA: TGTGCCAGCAGCTTAGGGGCAGGACAAGACTACGAGCAGTACTTC; CDR3: CASSLGAGQDYEQYF
size: many; V: TRBV7-3; J: TRBJ2-1; D: TRBD2; DNA: TGTGCCAGCAGTCCCGGACTAGCGGGGGACAATGAGCAGTTCTTC; CDR3: CASSPGLAGDNEQFF
size: few; V: TRBV5-4; J: TRBJ2-1; D: NA; DNA: TGTGCCAGCAGCCCTTACTCATACTCCTACAATGAGCAGTTCTTC; CDR3: CASSPYSYSYNEQFF
size: many; V: TRBV7-9; J: TRBJ1-2; D: NA; DNA: TGTGCCAGCAGCGCAGACTATGGCTACACCTTC; CDR3: CASSADYGYTF
size: NA; V: TRBV4-1; J: TRBJ1-4; D: TRBD1; DNA: TGCGCCAGCAGCCAAGCCGGGACAGACTATGAAAAACTGTTTTTT; CDR3: CASSQAGTDYEKLFF
size: NA; V: TRBV6-5; J: TRBJ2-3; D: TRBD1; DNA: TGTGCCAGCAGTTACTGGCCCCCAGGGGGCCTCGTAACAGATACGCAGTATTTT; CDR3: CASSYWPPGGLVTDTQYF
size: few; V: TRBV12-3/TRBV12-4; J: TRBJ2-7; D: NA; DNA: TGTGCCAGCAGTTTATCGGATACGTACTACGAGCAGTACTTC; CDR3: CASSLSDTYYEQYF
size: NA; V: TRBV6-1; J: TRBJ1-2; D: NA; DNA: TGTGCCAGCAGTGAAGCTAGGCAGGAGCCTCGATATGGCTACACCTTC; CDR3: CASSEARQEPRYGYTF
size: few; V: TRBV12-3/TRBV12-4; J: TRBJ1-1; D: NA; DNA: TGTGCCAGCAGTTTAAATGGGATCCCAGACACTGAAGCTTTCTTT; CDR3: CASSLNGIPDTEAFF
size: NA; V: TRBV4-1; J: TRBJ2-3; D: NA; DNA: TGCGCCAGCAGCCAAGCCCGTCTCTCGCGGGGCGTGGCAGATACGCAGTATTTT; CDR3: CASSQARLSRGVADTQYF
size: NA; V: TRBV27; J: TRBJ1-1; D: NA; DNA: TGTGCCAGCAGTCAGGGCTCGGGCCGCACTGAAGCTTTCTTT; CDR3: CASSQGSGRTEAFF
size: NA; V: TRBV4-3; J: TRBJ1-4; D: TRBD1; DNA: TGCGCCAGCAGCCAAGGACAGGGTCGAAATGAAAAACTGTTTTTT; CDR3: CASSQGQGRNEKLFF
size: NA; V: TRBV18; J: TRBJ2-1; D: TRBD1; DNA: TGTGCCAGCTCACCCGGGACAGGCCAAGATGAGCAGTTCTTC; CDR3: CASSPGTGQDEQFF
size: few; V: TRBV12-3/TRBV12-4; J: TRBJ2-2; D: TRBD1; DNA: TGTGCCAGTGACAGGGAAGACACCGGGGAGCTGTTTTTT; CDR3: CASDREDTGELFF
size: few; V: TRBV5-6; J: TRBJ1-2; D: NA; DNA: TGTGCCAGCAGCTTGGGCGACATCGCTAACTATGGCTACACCTTC; CDR3: CASSLGDIANYGYTF
size: NA; V: TRBV29-1; J: TRBJ2-5; D: NA; DNA: TGCAGCGTTGATGGCCAGAACAACCAAGAGACCCAGTACTTC; CDR3: CSVDGQNNQETQYF
size: few; V: TRBV6-5; J: TRBJ2-5; D: NA; DNA: TGTGCCAGCAGGTACAGGGCAATGGGAGAGACCCAGTACTTC; CDR3: CASRYRAMGETQYF
size: many; V: TRBV7-8; J: TRBJ2-3; D: NA; DNA: TGTGCCAGCAGCTTAGAAGGGCCCGACACAGATACGCAGTATTTT; CDR3: CASSLEGPDTDTQYF
size: NA; V: TRBV12-3/TRBV12-4; J: TRBJ1-2; D: NA; DNA: TGTGCCAGCAGTTTAGCTTTCGGTCGGAGTCAAGGCTACACCTTC; CDR3: CASSLAFGRSQGYTF
size: many; V: TRBV6-5; J: TRBJ2-7; D: TRBD1; DNA: TGTGCCAGCAGTCGGGACAGACGCTACGAGCAGTACTTC; CDR3: CASSRDRRYEQYF
size: NA; V: TRBV29-1; J: TRBJ1-5; D: TRBD1; DNA: TGCAGCGTGGCCACAGGGGGCCCTAATCAGCCCCAGCATTTT; CDR3: CSVATGGPNQPQHF
size: NA; V: TRBV27; J: TRBJ2-6; D: NA; DNA: TGTGCCAGCAGTGTAGGAGTCCTCAACGTCCTGACTTTC; CDR3: CASSVGVLNVLTF
size: few; V: TRBV6-1; J: TRBJ2-7; D: TRBD2; DNA: TGTGCCAGCAAGGGTGGACTAGCGCAATACGAGCAGTACTTC; CDR3: CASKGGLAQYEQYF
size: NA; V: TRBV4-2; J: TRBJ2-7; D: TRBD1; DNA: TGTGCCAGCAGCCAAATTACGACAGGGGTCTACGAGCAGTACTTC; CDR3: CASSQITTGVYEQYF
size: many; V: TRBV7-8; J: TRBJ1-5; D: NA; DNA: TGTGCCAGCAGCCAACCGGCGGGGGTAAGCAATCAGCCCCAGCATTTT; CDR3: CASSQPAGVSNQPQHF
size: NA; V: TRBV19; J: TRBJ2-3; D: NA; DNA: TGTGCCAGTAGTATAGCACTAAAGGGGACAACTAGCACAGATACGCAGTATTTT; CDR3: CASSIALKGTTSTDTQYF
size: NA; V: TRBV27; J: TRBJ1-1; D: NA; DNA: TGTGCCAGCAGTTTAATCTCTCCCAGGAACACTGAAGCTTTCTTT; CDR3: CASSLISPRNTEAFF
size: many; V: TRBV7-6; J: TRBJ1-4; D: NA; DNA: TGTGCCAGCAGCCCTAGTCCGGGGGTTATAGGACCTAATGAAAAACTGTTTTTT; CDR3: CASSPSPGVIGPNEKLFF
size: many; V: TRBV6-6; J: TRBJ2-1; D: TRBD1; DNA: TGTGCCAGCAGTTCGGGGACAGGGAAAGGCAATGAGCAGTTCTTC; CDR3: CASSSGTGKGNEQFF
size: many; V: TRBV7-9; J: TRBJ2-3; D: NA; DNA: TGTGCCAGCAGTCTGCCGACTACCGCCACAGATACGCAGTATTTT; CDR3: CASSLPTTATDTQYF